A selection of T cell receptor beta chains follows, all from one sample in a study of PD-1 blockade in classical Hodgkin lymphoma. Clones were read by immunoSEQ multiplex PCR, and TCRdb kept only the in-frame ones, dropping some. The sample shows 70,000 or so clones, 93% of them seen only once. Sample: peripheral blood mononuclear cells (PBMCs), taken at baseline. These receptors were obtained from a human donor with classical Hodgkin lymphoma. CDR3s include the opening cysteine and the closing phenylalanine or tryptophan. The D gene is left open where the match is weak. Rows may omit the clone size; those that give it use once, few, many or a size class.

NA	TRBV5-6	TRBJ1-1	NA	TGTGCCAGCAGCTTTCGGGGAGTTAGACCGAACACTGAAGCTTTCTTT	CASSFRGVRPNTEAFF
once	TRBV9	TRBJ2-1	NA	TGTGCCAGCAGCGTAGGGACACTCTCCTACAATGAGCAGTTCTTC	CASSVGTLSYNEQFF
NA	TRBV2	TRBJ1-5	TRBD1	TGTGCCAGCAGGGAGGGACAGGGCGGGCAGCCCCAGCATTTT	CASREGQGGQPQHF
NA	TRBV6-1	TRBJ1-5	NA	TGTGCCAGCAGTGTCCAGGGTTTACCTAATCAGCCCCAGCATTTT	CASSVQGLPNQPQHF
NA	TRBV5-1	TRBJ2-7	TRBD2	TGCGCCAGCAGCATGGGGACTAGCGGGGAACTGGGCGACTACGAGCAGTACTTC	CASSMGTSGELGDYEQYF
NA	TRBV27	TRBJ2-6	TRBD1	TGTGCCAGCAGTTTAAGACAGGGGGCTCGGTCTGGGGCCAACGTCCTGACTTTC	CASSLRQGARSGANVLTF
NA	TRBV6-1	TRBJ1-5	NA	TGTGCCAGCAGTGCCACAGGGATCTTGGGCAATCAGCCCCAGCATTTT	CASSATGILGNQPQHF
NA	TRBV29-1	TRBJ2-7	TRBD1	TGCAGCGTTGGGGGACAGATCTCGGGCGAGCAGTACTTC	CSVGGQISGEQYF
once	TRBV6-5	TRBJ1-5	TRBD1	TGTGCCAGCAGCCCTGGACAGGGCTCAAATCAGCCCCAGCATTTT	CASSPGQGSNQPQHF
NA	TRBV25-1	TRBJ1-1	TRBD1	TGTGCCAGCAGTGCCCAGGGGGTAACGAGAGCTTTCTTT	CASSAQGVTRAFF
NA	TRBV11-2	TRBJ2-3	NA	TGTGCCAGCAGCTTACTCCGGGACGGCCTCACAGATACGCAGTATTTT	CASSLLRDGLTDTQYF
once	TRBV28	TRBJ2-7	TRBD2	TGTGCCAGCAGTTTCCGAGGTGGGGCGGGGGTCTACGAGCAGTACTTC	CASSFRGGAGVYEQYF
NA	TRBV27	TRBJ2-1	NA	TGTGCCAGTTCCCAGACCAACAATGAGCAGTTCTTC	CASSQTNNEQFF
NA	TRBV7-2	TRBJ1-4	TRBD1	TGTGCCAGCAGCCGGACAGGGGAGGAAAAACTGTTTTTT	CASSRTGEEKLFF
NA	TRBV4-2	TRBJ2-2	NA	TGTGCCAGCAGCCAAGAGGACCAGAAATCGTATGAGCTGTTTTTT	CASSQEDQKSYELFF
once	TRBV7-2	TRBJ2-1	TRBD2	TGTGCCAGCAGCTACACCGGGAGGGAAGGAAATGAGCAGTTCTTC	CASSYTGREGNEQFF
NA	TRBV9	TRBJ2-3	NA	TGTGCCAGCAGCGTAGGAAGCGGGAGCACAGATACGCAGTATTTT	CASSVGSGSTDTQYF
NA	TRBV2	TRBJ2-7	NA	TGTGCCAGCAGAGATATCGTGGGGGCCCCCTACGAGCAGTACTTC	CASRDIVGAPYEQYF
NA	TRBV27	TRBJ2-3	TRBD1	TGTGCCAGCAGTTTCGACAGGGGGGGACGCACAGATACGCAGTATTTT	CASSFDRGGRTDTQYF
NA	TRBV9	TRBJ2-2	TRBD1	TGTGCCAGCAGCGTAGGACAGGGGGCTTACACCGGGGAGCTGTTTTTT	CASSVGQGAYTGELFF
NA	TRBV6-5	TRBJ2-3	NA	TGTGCCAGCAGTTACTCCCGGTTTTCCACAGATACGCAGTATTTT	CASSYSRFSTDTQYF
NA	TRBV18	TRBJ1-6	NA	TGTGCCAGCTCATCTAAAGGGGGGGGCCGCTCCTATAATTCACCCCTCCACTTT	CASSSKGGGRSYNSPLHF
NA	TRBV14	TRBJ1-3	NA	TGTGCCAGCAGCCAAGCCGGAAACACCATATATTTT	CASSQAGNTIYF
NA	TRBV19	TRBJ1-5	NA	TGTGCCAGTAGTATGGGCCAGAATCAGCCCCAGCATTTT	CASSMGQNQPQHF
NA	TRBV6-1	TRBJ1-5	TRBD1	TGTGCCAGCAGTCAATACGACAGGGTACAGCCCCAGCATTTT	CASSQYDRVQPQHF
NA	TRBV6-6	TRBJ2-2	NA	TGTGCCAGCAGCTCCACCGGGGAGCTGTTTTTT	CASSSTGELFF
NA	TRBV5-6	TRBJ1-4	NA	TGTGCCAGCAGCTTGGATGTGTATGAAAAACTGTTTTTT	CASSLDVYEKLFF
NA	TRBV11-2	TRBJ2-3	NA	TGTGCCAGCAGCTTTCCGGTGGGGGGGCTCGCAGATACGCAGTATTTT	CASSFPVGGLADTQYF
NA	TRBV7-6	TRBJ1-1	NA	TGTGCCAGCAGCTTACAGCAGGGCGACACTGAAGCTTTCTTT	CASSLQQGDTEAFF
NA	TRBV7-8	TRBJ2-7	TRBD1	TGTGCCAGCAGCTTAGCTTATGTCAGGGGGCGGGAGCAGTACTTC	CASSLAYVRGREQYF
NA	TRBV2	TRBJ2-7	TRBD2	TGTGCCAGCAGTGAAGACAGGACTAGCGGGGGGGCCCCCGAGGGCGAGCAGTACTTC	CASSEDRTSGGAPEGEQYF
once	TRBV7-2	TRBJ2-7	TRBD2	TGTGCCAGCAGCTTCGGCCCGACTAGCGTCAGCTACGAGCAGTACTTC	CASSFGPTSVSYEQYF
NA	TRBV7-9	TRBJ2-1	TRBD2	TGTGCCAGCAGCTTAGTAGGTTTCCGGGGAGGGTCCTACAATGAGCAGTTCTTC	CASSLVGFRGGSYNEQFF
once	TRBV14	TRBJ2-3	TRBD2	TGTGCCAGCAGCCAAGAAAAGCGGGAGTGGGCTACAGATACGCAGTATTTT	CASSQEKREWATDTQYF
NA	TRBV10-3	TRBJ2-4	NA	TGTGCCATCATGGGCCAGGGGAACATTCAGTACTTC	CAIMGQGNIQYF
NA	TRBV5-1	TRBJ2-5	NA	TGCGCCAGCAGCTTGGGGTCGAGACAAGAGACCCAGTACTTC	CASSLGSRQETQYF
NA	TRBV9	TRBJ2-1	NA	TGTGCCAGCAGCGTAGTCCCCGGCAACTATGAGCAGTTCTTC	CASSVVPGNYEQFF
NA	TRBV5-4	TRBJ2-3	TRBD1	TGTGCCAGCAGCTCGGTTGGGACAGGGGGCGCAGATACGCAGTATTTT	CASSSVGTGGADTQYF
NA	TRBV10-3	TRBJ2-2	TRBD2	TGTGCCATCTATAGCGGGGCGTTAACCGGCGCGGAGCTGTTTTTT	CAIYSGALTGAELFF
once	TRBV30	TRBJ2-1	TRBD2	TGTGCCTGGTCCCCCCCCAGCGGGGGGGCCGGGGGGAGTGAGCAGTTCTTC	CAWSPPSGGAGGSEQFF
NA	TRBV7-6	TRBJ2-1	NA	TGTGCCAGCAGCCCAAGCGAGGGGCATGAGCAGTTCTTC	CASSPSEGHEQFF
NA	TRBV6-5	TRBJ2-1	NA	TGTGCCAGCAGTTACCGGCTAGGGGCCTACAATGAGCAGTTCTTC	CASSYRLGAYNEQFF
NA	TRBV9	TRBJ1-5	TRBD1	TGTGCCAGCAGCGCACAGGGGGGCGATCAGCCCCAGCATTTT	CASSAQGGDQPQHF
once	TRBV7-3	TRBJ2-2	NA	TGTGCCAGCAGCTTAACCCCCGGGGAGCTGTTTTTT	CASSLTPGELFF
NA	TRBV6-5	TRBJ1-1	TRBD1	TGTGCCAGCAGTCCGGACAGGGTGGCTGAAGCTTTCTTT	CASSPDRVAEAFF
NA	TRBV5-4	TRBJ2-2	NA	TGTGCCAGCAGCCTGTCCCAGGGTAACGGGGAGCTGTTTTTT	CASSLSQGNGELFF
NA	TRBV12-1	TRBJ2-7	NA	TGTGCCAGCACCTCTGGGGTCGGCGAGCAGTACTTC	CASTSGVGEQYF
NA	TRBV25-1	TRBJ2-7	NA	TGTGCCAGCAGCGGGAGGGGGACAGGCCTCTACGAGCAGTACTTC	CASSGRGTGLYEQYF
NA	TRBV6-1	TRBJ2-4	NA	TGTGCCAGCCTTGAACCGGATGGCATTCAGTACTTC	CASLEPDGIQYF
NA	TRBV30	TRBJ1-3	TRBD1	TGTGCCTGGAGTCTAATCCCCTTTCCTCGGACAGGGAATGGAAACACCATATATTTT	CAWSLIPFPRTGNGNTIYF